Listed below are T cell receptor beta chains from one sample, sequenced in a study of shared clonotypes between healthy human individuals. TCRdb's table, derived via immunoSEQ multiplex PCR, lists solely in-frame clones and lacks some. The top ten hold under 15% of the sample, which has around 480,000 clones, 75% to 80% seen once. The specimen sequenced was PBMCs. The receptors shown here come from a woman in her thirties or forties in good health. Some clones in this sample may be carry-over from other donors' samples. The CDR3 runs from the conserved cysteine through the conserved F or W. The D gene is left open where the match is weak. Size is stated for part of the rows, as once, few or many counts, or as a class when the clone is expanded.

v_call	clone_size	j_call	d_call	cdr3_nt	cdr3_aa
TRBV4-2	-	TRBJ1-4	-	TGTGCCAGCAGCCATAACAGGGCCGCAACTAATGAAAAACTGTTTTTT	CASSHNRAATNEKLFF
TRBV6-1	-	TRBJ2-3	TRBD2	TGTTCCAGCAGTACGGGAGGAGATACGCAGTATTTT	CSSSTGGDTQYF
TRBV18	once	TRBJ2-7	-	TGTGCCAGCTCACTTCAGACTAGCTACGAGCAGTACTTC	CASSLQTSYEQYF
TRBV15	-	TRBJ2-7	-	TGTGCCACCAGCAGAGCTCCCGCAAACACCTACGAGCAGTACTTC	CATSRAPANTYEQYF
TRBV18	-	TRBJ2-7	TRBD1	TGTGCCAGCTCACCGGCAGGGGGCTTCCTCTACGAGCAGTACTTC	CASSPAGGFLYEQYF
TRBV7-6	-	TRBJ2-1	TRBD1	TGTGCCAGCAGCTCGTACACCGGGACAGATGAGCAGTTCTTC	CASSSYTGTDEQFF
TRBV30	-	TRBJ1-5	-	TGTGCCTGGAGTGGGGAGCAAGTCCGGCTTATGGCCCAGCATTTT	CAWSGEQVRLMAQHF
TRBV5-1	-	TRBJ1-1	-	TGCGCCAGCAGCTTGTGGGCAGGGCAAACCCACACTGAAGCTTTCTTT	CASSLWAGQTHTEAFF
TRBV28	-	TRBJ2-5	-	TGTGCCAGCAGTTTTCGGGCGGAGACCCAGTACTTC	CASSFRAETQYF
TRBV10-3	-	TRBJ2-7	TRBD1	TGTGCCATCAGTGGGGACAGGGTCGGGGAGCAGCACTTT	CAISGDRVGEQHF
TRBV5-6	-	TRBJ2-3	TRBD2	TGTGCCAGCAGCTTGCGCCTAGCGGGAAACACAGATACGCAGTATTTT	CASSLRLAGNTDTQYF
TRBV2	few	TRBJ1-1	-	TGTGCCAGCAGTGAGCCGGGCTGGAACACTGAAGCTTTCTTT	CASSEPGWNTEAFF
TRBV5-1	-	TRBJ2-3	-	TGCGCCAGCAGCTTGGATCGCCCGGGAGATACGCAGTATTTT	CASSLDRPGDTQYF
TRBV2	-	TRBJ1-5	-	TGTGCCAGCAGTGTACCGTCTGGGGGTATTGGGGGCAATCAGCCCCAGCATTTT	CASSVPSGGIGGNQPQHF
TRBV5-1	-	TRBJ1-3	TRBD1	TGCGCCAGCAGCTTAACAGGGGAGGGCTCTGGAAACACCATATATTTT	CASSLTGEGSGNTIYF
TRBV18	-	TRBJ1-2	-	TGTGCCAGCTCAGTGGTAGTTGCGGAGGATGGCTACACCTTC	CASSVVVAEDGYTF
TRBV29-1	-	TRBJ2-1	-	TGCAGCGTTGAAGATTGGTACGTTACGAGCTCCTACAATGAGCAGTTCTTC	CSVEDWYVTSSYNEQFF
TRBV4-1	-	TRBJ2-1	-	TGCGCCAGCAGCCAAGATGATACGAGGAGCTCCTACAATGAGCAGTTCTTC	CASSQDDTRSSYNEQFF
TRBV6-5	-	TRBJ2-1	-	TGTGCCAGCAGTTACTCGGGGACGGCCTCCTACAATGAGCAGTTCTTC	CASSYSGTASYNEQFF
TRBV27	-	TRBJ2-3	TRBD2	TGTGCCAGCAGTTTTCGTCCCTTAGCGGGGGGCACAGATACGCAGTATTTT	CASSFRPLAGGTDTQYF
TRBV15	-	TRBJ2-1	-	TGTGCCACCAGCTATGATGGGACTTACTACAATGAGCAGTTCTTC	CATSYDGTYYNEQFF
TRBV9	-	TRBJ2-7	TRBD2	TGTGCCAGCAGCGTAGGTGGACTGGGAGGGGAGCAGTACTTC	CASSVGGLGGEQYF
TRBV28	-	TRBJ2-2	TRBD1	TGTGCCAGCAGCGCTTCCCCGGGACAGAAATTCACCGGGGAGCTGTTTTTT	CASSASPGQKFTGELFF
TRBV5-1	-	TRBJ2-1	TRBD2	TGCGCCAGCAGCTTGACTGAGAGCGGGGAACGACTCGCCTACAATGAGCAGTTCTTC	CASSLTESGERLAYNEQFF
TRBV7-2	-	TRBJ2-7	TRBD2	TGTGCCAGCAGCGAGGGACTACCACCCAGGAACGAGCAGTACTTC	CASSEGLPPRNEQYF
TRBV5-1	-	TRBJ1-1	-	TGCGCCAGCACCCCCGGGACGGGGAACACTGAAGCTTTCTTT	CASTPGTGNTEAFF
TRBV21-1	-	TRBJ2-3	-	TGTGCCAGCCGTCGGCCGACGACTAGCACAGATACGCAGTATTTT	CASRRPTTSTDTQYF
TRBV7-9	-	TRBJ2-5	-	TGTGCCAGCAGCTTTGGACCGGGAGAGACCCAGTACTTC	CASSFGPGETQYF
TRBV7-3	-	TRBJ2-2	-	TGTGCCAGCAGCCCTACCCCGCTAGTCAGCACCGGGGAGCTGTTTTTT	CASSPTPLVSTGELFF
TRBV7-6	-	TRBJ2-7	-	TGTGCCAGCAGCTTAGGGACGGGAGTTTCCCACGAGCAGTACTTC	CASSLGTGVSHEQYF
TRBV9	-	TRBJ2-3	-	TGTGCCAGCAGCGTAGCGAGTGAATCAGATACGCAGTATTTT	CASSVASESDTQYF
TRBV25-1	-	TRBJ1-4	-	TGTGCCAGCAGTGAGGGGGGGAGGGGCGGTGAAAAACTGTTTTTT	CASSEGGRGGEKLFF
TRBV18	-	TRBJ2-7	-	TGTGCCAGCTCACCACAGGGCTCCCGCAGGGCCTACGAGCAGTACTTC	CASSPQGSRRAYEQYF
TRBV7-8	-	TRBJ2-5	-	TGTGCCAGCAGCTCAACCGGGACCACAACAGGGGAGACCCAGTACTTC	CASSSTGTTTGETQYF
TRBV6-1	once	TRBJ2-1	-	TGTGCCAGCAGTCCCGGACCAACCAAGTTCTTC	CASSPGPTKFF
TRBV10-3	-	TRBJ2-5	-	TGTGCCATCAGTGGACTAGAGGGGGAGACCCAGTACTTC	CAISGLEGETQYF
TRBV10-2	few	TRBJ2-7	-	TGCGCCAGCAGTGCGGACTATCATCCGTACTTC	CASSADYHPYF
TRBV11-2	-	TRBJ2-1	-	TGTGCCAGCAGCTTAGCCCTCCCAAGATCCTACAATGAGCAGTTCTTC	CASSLALPRSYNEQFF
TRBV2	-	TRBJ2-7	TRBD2	TGTGCCAGCAGTGAGATGTTAGCGGGAGGGCTGGGCGAGCAGTACTTC	CASSEMLAGGLGEQYF
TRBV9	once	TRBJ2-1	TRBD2	TGTGCCAGCAGCGTTGGGACTACCCCCCTTCATGAGCAGTTCTTC	CASSVGTTPLHEQFF
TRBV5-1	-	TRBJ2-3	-	TGCGCCAGCAGCTTGCCATATGCCCCAGATACGCAGTATTTT	CASSLPYAPDTQYF
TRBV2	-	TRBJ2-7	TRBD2	TGTGCCAGCAGTGAATGGGGGCTAGCGGGAGGCTACGAGCAGTACTTC	CASSEWGLAGGYEQYF
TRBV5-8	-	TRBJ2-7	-	TGTGCCAGCAGCTCGAGCGGGTTCATCTCCGAGCAGTACTTC	CASSSSGFISEQYF
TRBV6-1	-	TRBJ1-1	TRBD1	TGTGCCAGCAGATCGACAGGGACCTACACTGAAGCTTTCTTT	CASRSTGTYTEAFF
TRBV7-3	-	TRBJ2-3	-	TGTGCCAGCAGCCCCCGACGTAGTGACGGCACAGATACGCAGTATTTT	CASSPRRSDGTDTQYF
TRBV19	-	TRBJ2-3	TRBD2	TGTGCCAGTAGTATATCCGCTAGCGGGAGCGCAGATACGCAGTATTTT	CASSISASGSADTQYF
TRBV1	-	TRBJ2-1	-	TGCACCAGCAGCCAAGAGCCCGGGGCTAGCAGGGACAATGAGCAGTTCTTC	CTSSQEPGASRDNEQFF
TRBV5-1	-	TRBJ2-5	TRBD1	TGCGCCAGCAGCTTGGCAGGGGGCCGCCGAGTACAAGAGACCCAGTACTTC	CASSLAGGRRVQETQYF
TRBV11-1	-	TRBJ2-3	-	TGTGCCAGCAGCCCGGTACCGTGGGGGGCTCCCACAGATACGCAGTATTTT	CASSPVPWGAPTDTQYF
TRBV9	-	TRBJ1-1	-	TGTGCCAGCAGCCCCAACAGCTATCTCACTGAAGCTTTCTTT	CASSPNSYLTEAFF
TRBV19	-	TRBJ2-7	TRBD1	TGTGCCAGTAGTACCTCAGGGGGCGAGCAGTACTTC	CASSTSGGEQYF
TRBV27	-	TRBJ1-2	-	TGTGCCAGCAGTTTGAGGGGCGCTGGTTATGGCTACACCTTC	CASSLRGAGYGYTF
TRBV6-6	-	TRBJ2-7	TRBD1	TGTGCCAGCAGTTACTCGGCAGGGGGCCGCTACGAGCAGTACTTC	CASSYSAGGRYEQYF
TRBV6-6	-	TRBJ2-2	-	TGTGCCAGCAGTTATACCCAAGCGGAGGGTTCCGGGGAGCTGTTTTTT	CASSYTQAEGSGELFF
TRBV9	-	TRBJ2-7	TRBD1	TGTGCCAGCAGCGTAGGAGCCGGGACAGCCTACGAGCAGTACTTC	CASSVGAGTAYEQYF
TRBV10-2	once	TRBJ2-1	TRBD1	TGCGCCAGCATGGTACAGGGGTTTCGTAATGAGCAGTTCTTC	CASMVQGFRNEQFF
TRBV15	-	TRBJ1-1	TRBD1	TGTGCCACCAGCAGAGGCCCCCCAGGAACAGGGGAAGGAGAAGCTTTCTTT	CATSRGPPGTGEGEAFF
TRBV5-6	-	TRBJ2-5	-	TGTGCCAGCAGCTTGGCCCCGGGAGTGGCCCAAGAGACCCAGTACTTC	CASSLAPGVAQETQYF
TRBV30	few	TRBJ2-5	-	TGTGCCTGGAGCCCCGGGGCGCAGGAGACCCAGTACTTC	CAWSPGAQETQYF